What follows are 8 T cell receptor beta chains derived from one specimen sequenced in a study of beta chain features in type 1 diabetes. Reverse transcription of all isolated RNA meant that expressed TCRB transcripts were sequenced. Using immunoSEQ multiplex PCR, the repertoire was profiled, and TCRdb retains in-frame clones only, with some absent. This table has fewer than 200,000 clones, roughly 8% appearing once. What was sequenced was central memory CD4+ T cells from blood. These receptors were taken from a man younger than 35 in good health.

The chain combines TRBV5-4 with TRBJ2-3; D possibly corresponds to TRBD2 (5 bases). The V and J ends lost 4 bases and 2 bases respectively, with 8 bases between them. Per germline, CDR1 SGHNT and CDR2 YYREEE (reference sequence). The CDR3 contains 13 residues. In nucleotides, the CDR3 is TGTGCCAGCAGCACCCTAGCCACAGATACGCAGTATTTT. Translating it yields CASSTLATDTQYF. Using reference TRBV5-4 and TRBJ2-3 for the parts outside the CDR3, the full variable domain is ETGVTQSPTHLIKTRGQQVTLRCSSQSGHNTVSWYQQALGQGPQFIFQYYREEENGRGNFPPRFSGLQFPNYSSELNVNALELDDSALYLCASSTLATDTQYFGPGTRLTVL.

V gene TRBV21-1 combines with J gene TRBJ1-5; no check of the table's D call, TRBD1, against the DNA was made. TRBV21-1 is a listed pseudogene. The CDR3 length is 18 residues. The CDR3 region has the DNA TGTGCCAGCAGCAAAGGGGGTCCGGGACAGGGTAGTGGACAGCCCCAGCATTTT. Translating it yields CASSKGGPGQGSGQPQHF.

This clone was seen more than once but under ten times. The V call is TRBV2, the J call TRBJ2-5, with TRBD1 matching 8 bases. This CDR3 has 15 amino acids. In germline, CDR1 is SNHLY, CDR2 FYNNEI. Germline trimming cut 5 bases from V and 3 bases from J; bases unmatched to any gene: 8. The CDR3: CASSSAGGWKETQYF. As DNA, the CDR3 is TGTGCCAGCAGTTCGGCAGGGGGCTGGAAAGAGACCCAGTACTTC. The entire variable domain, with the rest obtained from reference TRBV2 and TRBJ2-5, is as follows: EPEVTQTPSHQVTQMGQEVILRCVPISNHLYFYWYRQILGQKVEFLVSFYNNEISEKSEIFDDQFSVERPDGSNFTLKIRSTKLEDSAMYFCASSSAGGWKETQYFGPGTRLLVL.

The CDR3 spells CASSSMDRGNTDTQYF. CDR3 bases: TGTGCCAGCAGCTCCATGGACAGGGGAAACACAGATACGCAGTATTTT. The chain links TRBV5-6 to TRBJ2-3, with 9 bases lining up with TRBD1. V shed 3 bases and J 2 bases; nucleotides not matched to a gene: 7. Germline CDR1 is SGHDT and CDR2 is YYEEEE. The CDR3 extends over 16 amino acids.

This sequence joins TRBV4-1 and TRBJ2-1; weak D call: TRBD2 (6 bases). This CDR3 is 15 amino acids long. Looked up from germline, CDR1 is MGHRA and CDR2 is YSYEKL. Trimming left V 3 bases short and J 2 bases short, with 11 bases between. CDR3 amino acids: CASSQGSGPYNEQFF. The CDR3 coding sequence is TGCGCCAGCAGCCAGGGGAGCGGGCCCTACAATGAGCAGTTCTTC.

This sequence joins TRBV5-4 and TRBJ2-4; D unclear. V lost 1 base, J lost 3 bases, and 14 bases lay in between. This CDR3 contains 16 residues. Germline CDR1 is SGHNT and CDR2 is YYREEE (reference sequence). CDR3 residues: CASSLYFYRYKNIQYF. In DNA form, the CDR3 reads TGTGCCAGCAGCTTGTATTTTTACCGGTACAAAAACATTCAGTACTTC.

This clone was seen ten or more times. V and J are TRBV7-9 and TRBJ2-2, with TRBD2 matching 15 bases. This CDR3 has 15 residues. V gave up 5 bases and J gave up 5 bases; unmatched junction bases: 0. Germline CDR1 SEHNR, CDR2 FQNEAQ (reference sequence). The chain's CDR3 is CASSGLAGGTGELFF. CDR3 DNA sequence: TGTGCCAGCAGCGGACTAGCGGGAGGGACCGGGGAGCTGTTTTTT. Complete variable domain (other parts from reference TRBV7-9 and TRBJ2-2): DTGVSQNPRHKITKRGQNVTFRCDPISEHNRLYWYRQTLGQGPEFLTYFQNEAQLEKSRLLSDRFSAERPKGSFSTLEIQRTEQGDSAMYLCASSGLAGGTGELFFGEGSRLTVL.

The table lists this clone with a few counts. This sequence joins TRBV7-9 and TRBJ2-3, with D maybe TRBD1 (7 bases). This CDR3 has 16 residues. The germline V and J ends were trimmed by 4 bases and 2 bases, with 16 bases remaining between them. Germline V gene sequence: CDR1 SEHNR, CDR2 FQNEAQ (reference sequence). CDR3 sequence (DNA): TGTGCCAGCAGCTCCTGGAGGGACAGCTACACAGATACGCAGTATTTT. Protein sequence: CASSSWRDSYTDTQYF. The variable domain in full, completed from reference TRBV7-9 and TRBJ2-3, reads DTGVSQNPRHKITKRGQNVTFRCDPISEHNRLYWYRQTLGQGPEFLTYFQNEAQLEKSRLLSDRFSAERPKGSFSTLEIQRTEQGDSAMYLCASSSWRDSYTDTQYFGPGTRLTVL.